These T cell receptor beta chains were read from a single sample in a study of identical twins. TCRdb used MiXCR to reprocess the 5' RACE reads, holding one entry per CDR3 protein. The sample records about 220,000 distinct CDR3 sequences, around 6.8% being singletons. These same records also appear under a second study, on yellow fever vaccine responses in identical twins.

Input material: memory (CD45RO+) T cells sorted from blood. These TCRs come from a woman between 18 and 30 years old in good health. Both conserved end residues are part of each CDR3. D genes are given only for firm matches. Expanded clones get a size class; other rows say once, few or many, or leave the size out.

CDR3nt,CDR3aa,v_gene,j_gene,d_gene,abundance
TGTGCCAGCAGCCGTACCGGGACAGGGACCTACGAGCAGTACTTC,CASSRTGTGTYEQYF,TRBV11-2,TRBJ2-7,TRBD1,-
TGTGCCAGCAGCGTTGGACGGACTAGCGGAACAGATACGCAGTATTTT,CASSVGRTSGTDTQYF,TRBV5-5,TRBJ2-3,TRBD2,-
TGTGCCAGCAGCTTAGGGGCCCAATTTTACAATGAGCAGTTCTTC,CASSLGAQFYNEQFF,TRBV7-2,TRBJ2-1,-,few
TGTGCCAGCAGTATAGAAGACGGGGGCACCGGGGAGCTGTTTTTT,CASSIEDGGTGELFF,TRBV6-2/TRBV6-3,TRBJ2-2,-,many
TGTGCCAGCAGCCTCGACCGCTATGGCTACACCTTC,CASSLDRYGYTF,TRBV12-3/TRBV12-4,TRBJ1-2,-,many
TGCGCCAGCAGCGAGCGACAGGGGGGCACGGCTGAGCAGTTCTTC,CASSERQGGTAEQFF,TRBV5-1,TRBJ2-1,TRBD1,many
TGCGCCAGCAGCGGGCCCGGACTAGCGGGAGGGCCGGGCACCGGGGAGCTGTTTTTT,CASSGPGLAGGPGTGELFF,TRBV4-1,TRBJ2-2,TRBD2,few
TGTGCCAGCAGCCAAGAACCTGGGGCCTACGAGCAGTACTTC,CASSQEPGAYEQYF,TRBV4-2,TRBJ2-7,-,-
TGCAGTGCTAGAGGCCGAAGGGGGGGGTACGAGCAGTACTTC,CSARGRRGGYEQYF,TRBV20-1,TRBJ2-7,-,many
TGCAGTGCTACCTGGAGCTCCTACGAGCAGTACTTC,CSATWSSYEQYF,TRBV20-1,TRBJ2-7,-,many
TGTGCCTGGTTTGGGACAGGGGCCGGGGAGCTGTTTTTT,CAWFGTGAGELFF,TRBV30,TRBJ2-2,TRBD1,-
TGTGCCAGCAGCTACCCCACTAGCGGGAGGGCCCGACCGATACAAGAGACCCAGTACTTC,CASSYPTSGRARPIQETQYF,TRBV7-8,TRBJ2-5,TRBD2,few
TGCGCCAGCAGCCCGGACCGGGACAGGGGCTCCTACGAGCAGTACTTC,CASSPDRDRGSYEQYF,TRBV5-1,TRBJ2-7,TRBD1,-
TGTGCCAGCAGCTTACTTTGGGCGTATGGCTACACCTTC,CASSLLWAYGYTF,TRBV7-8,TRBJ1-2,-,-
TGTGCCAGCTCTCAGGACTTGACACTCCATGAGCAGTTCTTC,CASSQDLTLHEQFF,TRBV2,TRBJ2-1,-,many
TGTGCCAGCAGTACCGCGGACACAGCTAGTTCTGAAGCTTTCTTT,CASSTADTASSEAFF,TRBV6-2/TRBV6-3,TRBJ1-1,-,many
TGTGCCAGCAGCCGTTCGACTAGCGGGGCCTACAATGAGCAGTTCTTC,CASSRSTSGAYNEQFF,TRBV7-2,TRBJ2-1,TRBD2,few
TGTGCCAGCAGCTCGATACTGACTAGCTCCAGCTACTTC,CASSSILTSSSYF,TRBV11-2,TRBJ2-4,TRBD2,few
TGTGCCACCAGTGATAACCGACAGGGGTTGGAGTTCTTC,CATSDNRQGLEFF,TRBV24-1,TRBJ2-1,TRBD1,-
TGTGCCAGCAGCCCTACTAGCGGGGGACCAGATACGCAGTATTTT,CASSPTSGGPDTQYF,TRBV6-1,TRBJ2-3,TRBD2,-
TGTGCCAGCAGCTTAGATAGGAGCGGGGGGGCTAACGAGCAGTACTTC,CASSLDRSGGANEQYF,TRBV7-2,TRBJ2-7,TRBD2,few
TGTGCCAGCAGTCGTAGCGAGACTAGCACAGATACGCAGTATTTT,CASSRSETSTDTQYF,TRBV28,TRBJ2-3,-,many
TGTGCCAGCAGAGGGGGCGGACGCACAGATACGCAGTATTTT,CASRGGGRTDTQYF,TRBV6-1,TRBJ2-3,TRBD1,-
TGTGCCAGCAGTTACTCGACTAGCTCCTTGGAGACCCAGTACTTC,CASSYSTSSLETQYF,TRBV6-2/TRBV6-3,TRBJ2-5,TRBD2,many
TGTGCCAGCAGCTCCGGCCTTCCCAATGGGATGAGGCTATCCTACGAGCAGTACTTC,CASSSGLPNGMRLSYEQYF,TRBV7-9,TRBJ2-7,-,many
TGTGCCAGCAGGCGAGCCGGGACAGGGGGCTATGGCTACACCTTC,CASRRAGTGGYGYTF,TRBV27,TRBJ1-2,TRBD1,few
TGTGCCAGCAGCTCCCGGGCCTTAACCACAGATACGCAGTATTTT,CASSSRALTTDTQYF,TRBV7-2,TRBJ2-3,-,many
TGCGCCAGCAGTCAGGACAGGCAGAACACCGGGGAGCTGGTTTTT,CASSQDRQNTGELVF,TRBV5-1,TRBJ2-2,TRBD1,-